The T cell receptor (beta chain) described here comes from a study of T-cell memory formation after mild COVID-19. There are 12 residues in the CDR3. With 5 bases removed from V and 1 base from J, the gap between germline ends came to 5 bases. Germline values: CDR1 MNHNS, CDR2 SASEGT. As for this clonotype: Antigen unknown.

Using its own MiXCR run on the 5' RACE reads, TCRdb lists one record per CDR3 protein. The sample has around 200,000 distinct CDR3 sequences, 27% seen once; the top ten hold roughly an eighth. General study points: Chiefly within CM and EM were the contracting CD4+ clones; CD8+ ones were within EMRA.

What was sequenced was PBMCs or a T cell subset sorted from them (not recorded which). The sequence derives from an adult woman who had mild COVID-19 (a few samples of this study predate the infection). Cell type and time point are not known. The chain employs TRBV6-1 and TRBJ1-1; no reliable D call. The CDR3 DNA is TGTGCCAGCAGTCCGAAGAACACTGAAGCTTTCTTT. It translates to CASSPKNTEAFF.